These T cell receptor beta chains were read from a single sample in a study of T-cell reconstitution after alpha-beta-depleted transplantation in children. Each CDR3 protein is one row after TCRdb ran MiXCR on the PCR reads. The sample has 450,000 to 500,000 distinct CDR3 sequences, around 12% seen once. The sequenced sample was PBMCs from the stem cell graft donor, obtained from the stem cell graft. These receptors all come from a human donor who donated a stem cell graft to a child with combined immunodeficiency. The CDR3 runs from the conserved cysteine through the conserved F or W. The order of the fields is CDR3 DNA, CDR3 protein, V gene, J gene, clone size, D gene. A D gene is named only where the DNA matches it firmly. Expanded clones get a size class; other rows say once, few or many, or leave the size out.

TGTGCCAGCGTGGGGCGGGGGCGGTCTTACGAGCAGTACTTC	CASVGRGRSYEQYF	TRBV28	TRBJ2-7	-	-
TGTGCCAGCAGTTTAGGGGTTAGGGGGCGCGATCAGCCCCAGCATTTT	CASSLGVRGRDQPQHF	TRBV12-3/TRBV12-4	TRBJ1-5	many	TRBD1
TGCAGTGCGAGGGACAGGGGGCGCGGGTGGACTGAAGCTTTCTTT	CSARDRGRGWTEAFF	TRBV20-1	TRBJ1-1	many	TRBD1
TGTGCCAGCAGCCGCATGTCCGGGAGGGCCGGAGATACGCAGTATTTT	CASSRMSGRAGDTQYF	TRBV7-2	TRBJ2-3	many	TRBD2
TGTGCCAGCAGTCCCTTTGGTGAAAAACTGTTTTTT	CASSPFGEKLFF	TRBV12-3/TRBV12-4	TRBJ1-4	few	-
TGTGCCAGCAGCACGGGACAGTTACCCAGCACAGATACGCAGTATTTT	CASSTGQLPSTDTQYF	TRBV7-2	TRBJ2-3	few	TRBD1
TGTGCCAGCAGCCAAGATTGGGCAGACTATGGCTACACCTTC	CASSQDWADYGYTF	TRBV3-1	TRBJ1-2	once	-
TGTGCCAGCAGCAGGGGACTAGCGGGAGGGACGCAGTATTTT	CASSRGLAGGTQYF	TRBV5-6	TRBJ2-3	-	TRBD2
TGTGCCAGCAGCTTTGGGGAGGAGCAGTACTTC	CASSFGEEQYF	TRBV7-2	TRBJ2-7	many	-
TGTGCCAGCCAGTGGGCAGCGGGAGGTCGGGAGCAGTACTTC	CASQWAAGGREQYF	TRBV7-9	TRBJ2-7	-	TRBD2
TGCGCCAGCAGCCAAAAAACGACAGGCCTCATGAACACTGAAGCTTTCTTT	CASSQKTTGLMNTEAFF	TRBV4-3	TRBJ1-1	-	-
TGTGCCAGCAGTTTCGGGTTACAAGAGACCCAGTACTTC	CASSFGLQETQYF	TRBV12-3/TRBV12-4	TRBJ2-5	many	-
TGTGCCAGCAGACCAGAAAGACGGGACATAACGTACGAGCAGTACTTC	CASRPERRDITYEQYF	TRBV6-5	TRBJ2-7	many	-
TGTGCCAGCAGCCTCGGACTAGCGGGGGCTAGCACAGATACGCAGTATTTT	CASSLGLAGASTDTQYF	TRBV12-3/TRBV12-4	TRBJ2-3	many	TRBD2
TGCAGTGCTAGAGCTAACCGGCGGTCCCAAGAGACCCAGTACTTC	CSARANRRSQETQYF	TRBV20-1	TRBJ2-5	many	-
TGTGCCAGCAGTTCAACAAGCGGCCAATCGAACACCGGGGAGCTGTTTTTT	CASSSTSGQSNTGELFF	TRBV12-3/TRBV12-4	TRBJ2-2	-	-
TGTGCCAGCAGTAAACTCTCGTCTGAGCAGTACTTC	CASSKLSSEQYF	TRBV6-2/TRBV6-3	TRBJ2-7	few	-
TGTGCCATCAGTGGGGGACAGGGGCAATCCTACGAGCAGTACTTC	CAISGGQGQSYEQYF	TRBV10-3	TRBJ2-7	many	TRBD1
TGTGCCAGCAGCCAGAGGTCCCTAGCGGGAGTGTCAGATACGCAGTATTTT	CASSQRSLAGVSDTQYF	TRBV3-1	TRBJ2-3	few	TRBD2
TGCAGCGTTGAGCCCGGGGGCGGTTACGAGCAGTACTTC	CSVEPGGGYEQYF	TRBV29-1	TRBJ2-7	many	-
TGCAGCGTTGGATTTGCAGGGTCTAGGAAAGAGACCCAGTACTTC	CSVGFAGSRKETQYF	TRBV29-1	TRBJ2-5	few	-
TGTGCCAGCGGGGGGGATAGCACAGATACGCAGTATTTT	CASGGDSTDTQYF	TRBV12-3/TRBV12-4	TRBJ2-3	few	TRBD2
TGTGCCAGCAGTTCCGGACTAGGGATCACAGATACGCAGTATTTT	CASSSGLGITDTQYF	TRBV25-1	TRBJ2-3	many	TRBD2
TGTGCCAGCAGCCATAGCACCGATCAGCCCCAGCATTTT	CASSHSTDQPQHF	TRBV7-8	TRBJ1-5	-	-
TGTGCCAGCAGCCAAGCTCTAGCGGGAGTTAGAAAAAATGAGCAGTTCTTC	CASSQALAGVRKNEQFF	TRBV3-1	TRBJ2-1	-	TRBD2
TGTGCCAGCAGTGTAGTCGTGAATGAGCAGTTCTTC	CASSVVVNEQFF	TRBV6-1	TRBJ2-1	many	-
TGCAGTGCTAGGCTAACAGGGCGCAATCAGCCCCAGCATTTT	CSARLTGRNQPQHF	TRBV20-1	TRBJ1-5	few	-
TGCGCCAGCAGCTTGGCCCCAACGGGGGGCCCCTACGAGCAGTACTTC	CASSLAPTGGPYEQYF	TRBV5-1	TRBJ2-7	-	-
TGTGCCATCAGTGAGTCGAACACCAGACCCTACAATGAGCAGTTCTTC	CAISESNTRPYNEQFF	TRBV10-3	TRBJ2-1	few	-
TGCGCCAGCAGCCAAGATAGGCGGGGGTACTACAATGAGCAGTTCTTC	CASSQDRRGYYNEQFF	TRBV4-3	TRBJ2-1	few	TRBD2
TGTGCCAGCAGCTTAACGACTAGCGGGAGGAGGCACAATGAGCAGTTCTTC	CASSLTTSGRRHNEQFF	TRBV7-2	TRBJ2-1	many	TRBD2
TGTGCCAGCAGCTCAGCCACAGGGGAGCTGCGCTACACCTTC	CASSSATGELRYTF	TRBV5-6	TRBJ1-2	-	TRBD1